This TCR beta chain comes out of a study of blood T cells in healthy people across ages. Study-level results: Any conclusive comparison of naive versus antigen-experienced cells was prevented by using unsorted PBMCs. TCR beta diversity per million T cells fell roughly linearly with age.

In regard to this clonotype: As yet, its antigen is unknown. One end of the junction fails to match germline, which may point to a read error.

Then a second PCR, running roughly 7 to 11 cycles, was carried out with a sample-barcoded 5' primer and a J-beta primer mix. Every cDNA was tagged by a template-switch adaptor with 12 random nucleotides. There were at least 2.5 million CDR3-containing paired-end reads obtained from each sample. Using its own MiXCR run on the 5' RACE reads, TCRdb lists one record per CDR3 protein. The sample lists about 1.1 million distinct CDR3 sequences, less than 45% seen once, with 10% to 15% in the top ten. Germline CDR1 SGDLS, CDR2 YYNGEE. The CDR3 is 13 residues long. The rearrangement uses TRBV9 and TRBJ1-1; D gene unclear. The sequence was obtained from a man between 18 and 35 years old in good health. Sequencing input: blood. CDR3 residues: CASKGPGSTVAFF. Here the CDR3 DNA reads TGTGCCAGCAAAGGACCGGGCTCCACTGTAGCTTTCTTT.